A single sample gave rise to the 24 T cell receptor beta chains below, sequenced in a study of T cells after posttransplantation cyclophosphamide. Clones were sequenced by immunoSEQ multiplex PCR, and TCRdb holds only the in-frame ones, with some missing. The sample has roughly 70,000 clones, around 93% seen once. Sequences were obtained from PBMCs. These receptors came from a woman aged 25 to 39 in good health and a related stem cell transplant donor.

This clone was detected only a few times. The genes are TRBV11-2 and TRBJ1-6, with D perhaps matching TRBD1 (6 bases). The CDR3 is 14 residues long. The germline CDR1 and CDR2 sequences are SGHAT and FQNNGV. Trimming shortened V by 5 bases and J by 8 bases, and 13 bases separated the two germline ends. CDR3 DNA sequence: TGTGCCAGCAGCCCCCAGGGGAAGGATTCACCCCTCCACTTT. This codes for CASSPQGKDSPLHF.

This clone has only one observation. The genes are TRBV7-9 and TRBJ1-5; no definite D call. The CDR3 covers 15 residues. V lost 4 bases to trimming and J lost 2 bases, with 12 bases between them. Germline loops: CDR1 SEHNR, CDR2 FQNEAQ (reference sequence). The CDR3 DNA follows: TGTGCCAGCAGCTGGGGAGGCGCGGGCAATCAGCCCCAGCATTTT. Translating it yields CASSWGGAGNQPQHF.

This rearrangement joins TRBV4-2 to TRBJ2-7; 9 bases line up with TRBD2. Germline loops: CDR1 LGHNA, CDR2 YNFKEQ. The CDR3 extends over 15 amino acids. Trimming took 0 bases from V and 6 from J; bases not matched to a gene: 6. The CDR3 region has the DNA TGTGCCAGCAGCCAAGAGGGCGGGGGGGCCTCCGAGCAGTACTTC. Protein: CASSQEGGGASEQYF.

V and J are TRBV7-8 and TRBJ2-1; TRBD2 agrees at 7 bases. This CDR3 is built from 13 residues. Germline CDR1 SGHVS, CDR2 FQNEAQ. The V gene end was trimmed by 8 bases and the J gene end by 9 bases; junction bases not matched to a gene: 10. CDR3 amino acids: CASGEGRGGEQFF. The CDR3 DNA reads TGTGCCAGCGGGGAAGGGAGGGGCGGTGAGCAGTTCTTC.

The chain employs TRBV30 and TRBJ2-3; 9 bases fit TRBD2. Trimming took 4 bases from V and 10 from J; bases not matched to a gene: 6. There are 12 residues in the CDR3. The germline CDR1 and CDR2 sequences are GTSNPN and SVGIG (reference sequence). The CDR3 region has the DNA TGTGCCTGGACAGCGGGGGGCAGGTCGCAGTATTTT. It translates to CAWTAGGRSQYF.

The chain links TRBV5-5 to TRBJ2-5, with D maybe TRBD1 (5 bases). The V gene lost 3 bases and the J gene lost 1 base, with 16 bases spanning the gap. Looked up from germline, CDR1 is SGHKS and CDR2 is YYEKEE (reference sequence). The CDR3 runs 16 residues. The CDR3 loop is CASSSGDSDFQETQYF. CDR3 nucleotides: TGTGCCAGCAGCTCTGGAGACAGTGACTTCCAAGAGACCCAGTACTTC.

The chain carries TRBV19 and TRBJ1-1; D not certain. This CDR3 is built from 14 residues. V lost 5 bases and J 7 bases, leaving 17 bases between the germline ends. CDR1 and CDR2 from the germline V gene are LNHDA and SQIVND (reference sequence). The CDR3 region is CASSQRVFTFEAFF. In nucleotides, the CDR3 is TGTGCCAGTAGTCAAAGGGTGTTTACGTTTGAAGCTTTCTTT. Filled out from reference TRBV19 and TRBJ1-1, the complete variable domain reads DGGITQSPKYLFRKEGQNVTLSCEQNLNHDAMYWYRQDPGQGLRLIYYSQIVNDFQKGDIAEGYSVSREKKESFPLTVTSAQKNPTAFYLCASSQRVFTFEAFFGQGTRLTVV.

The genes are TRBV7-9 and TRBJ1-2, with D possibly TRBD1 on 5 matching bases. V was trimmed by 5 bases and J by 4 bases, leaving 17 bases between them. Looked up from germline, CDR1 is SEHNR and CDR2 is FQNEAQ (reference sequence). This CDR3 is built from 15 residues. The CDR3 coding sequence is TGTGCCAGCAGCCCACGGGACGGTCAATTCTATGGCTACACCTTC. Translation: CASSPRDGQFYGYTF.

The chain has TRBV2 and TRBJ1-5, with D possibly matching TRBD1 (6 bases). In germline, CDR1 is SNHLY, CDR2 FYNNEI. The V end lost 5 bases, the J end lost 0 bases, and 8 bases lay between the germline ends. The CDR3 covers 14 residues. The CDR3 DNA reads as TGTGCCAGCAGTAAGGGGGTTAGCAATCAGCCCCAGCATTTT. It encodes CASSKGVSNQPQHF.

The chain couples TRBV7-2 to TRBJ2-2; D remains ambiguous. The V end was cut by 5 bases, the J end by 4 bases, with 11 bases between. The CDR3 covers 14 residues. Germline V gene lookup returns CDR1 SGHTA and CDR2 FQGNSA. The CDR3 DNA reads TGTGCCAGCAGCCCGGACCCTTTCACCGGGGAGCTGTTTTTT. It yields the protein CASSPDPFTGELFF.

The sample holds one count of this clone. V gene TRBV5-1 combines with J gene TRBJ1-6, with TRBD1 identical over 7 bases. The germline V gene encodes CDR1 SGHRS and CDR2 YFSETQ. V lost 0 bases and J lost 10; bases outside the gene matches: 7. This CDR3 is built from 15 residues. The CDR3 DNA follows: TGCGCCAGCAGCTTGGCGTCCAGGGGGGAATCACCCCTCCACTTT. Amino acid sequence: CASSLASRGESPLHF.

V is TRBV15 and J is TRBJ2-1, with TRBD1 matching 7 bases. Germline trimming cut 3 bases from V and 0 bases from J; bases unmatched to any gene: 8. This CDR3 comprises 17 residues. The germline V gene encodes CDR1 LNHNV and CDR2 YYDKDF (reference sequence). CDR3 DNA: TGTGCCACCAGCAGCAGACTGGGACAGCGCTCCTACAATGAGCAGTTCTTC. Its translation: CATSSRLGQRSYNEQFF. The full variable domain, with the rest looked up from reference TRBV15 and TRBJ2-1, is DAMVIQNPRYQVTQFGKPVTLSCSQTLNHNVMYWYQQKSSQAPKLLFHYYDKDFNNEADTPDNFQSRRPNTSFCFLDIRSPGLGDTAMYLCATSSRLGQRSYNEQFFGPGTRLTVL.

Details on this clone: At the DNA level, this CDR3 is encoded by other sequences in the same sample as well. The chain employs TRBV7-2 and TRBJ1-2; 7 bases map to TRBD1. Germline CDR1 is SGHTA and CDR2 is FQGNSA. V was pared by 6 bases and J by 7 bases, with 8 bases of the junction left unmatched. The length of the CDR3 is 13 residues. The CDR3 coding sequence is TGTGCCAGCAGTCTAGGGGCAGGGGGTGGCTACACCTTC. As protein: CASSLGAGGGYTF.

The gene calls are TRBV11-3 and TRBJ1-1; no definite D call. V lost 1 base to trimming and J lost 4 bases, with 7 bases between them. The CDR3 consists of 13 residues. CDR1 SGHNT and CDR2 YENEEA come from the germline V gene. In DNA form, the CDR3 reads TGTGCCAGCAGCTTAGTTTATCGCACTGAAGCTTTCTTT. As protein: CASSLVYRTEAFF.

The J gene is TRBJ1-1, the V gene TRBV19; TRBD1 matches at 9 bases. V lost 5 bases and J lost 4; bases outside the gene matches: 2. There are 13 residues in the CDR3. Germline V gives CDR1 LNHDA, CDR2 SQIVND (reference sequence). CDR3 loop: CASSRTGATEAFF. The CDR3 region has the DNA TGTGCCAGTAGTCGGACAGGGGCCACTGAAGCTTTCTTT. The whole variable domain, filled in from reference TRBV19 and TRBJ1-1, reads DGGITQSPKYLFRKEGQNVTLSCEQNLNHDAMYWYRQDPGQGLRLIYYSQIVNDFQKGDIAEGYSVSREKKESFPLTVTSAQKNPTAFYLCASSRTGATEAFFGQGTRLTVV.

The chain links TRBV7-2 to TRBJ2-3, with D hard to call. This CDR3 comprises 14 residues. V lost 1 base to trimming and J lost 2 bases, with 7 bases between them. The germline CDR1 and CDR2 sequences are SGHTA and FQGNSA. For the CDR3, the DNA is TGTGCCAGCAGCTTAGGCCCTCTCACAGATACGCAGTATTTT. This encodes CASSLGPLTDTQYF. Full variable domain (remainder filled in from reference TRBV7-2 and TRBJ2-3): GAGVSQSPSNKVTEKGKDVELRCDPISGHTALYWYRQSLGQGLEFLIYFQGNSAPDKSGLPSDRFSAERTGGSVSTLTIQRTQQEDSAVYLCASSLGPLTDTQYFGPGTRLTVL.

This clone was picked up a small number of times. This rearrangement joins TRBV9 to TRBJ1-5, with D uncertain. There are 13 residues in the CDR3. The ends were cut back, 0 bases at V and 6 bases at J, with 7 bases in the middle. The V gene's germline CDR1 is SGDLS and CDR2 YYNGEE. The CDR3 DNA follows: TGTGCCAGCAGCGTAGCGGGTGGTCAGCCCCAGCATTTT. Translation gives CASSVAGGQPQHF. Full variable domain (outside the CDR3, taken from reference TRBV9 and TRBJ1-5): DSGVTQTPKHLITATGQRVTLRCSPRSGDLSVYWYQQSLDQGLQFLIQYYNGEERAKGNILERFSAQQFPDLHSELNLSSLELGDSALYFCASSVAGGQPQHFGDGTRLSIL.

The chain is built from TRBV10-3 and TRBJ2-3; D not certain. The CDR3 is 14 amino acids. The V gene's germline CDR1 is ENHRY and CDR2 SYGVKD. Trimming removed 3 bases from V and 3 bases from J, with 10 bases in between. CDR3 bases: TGTGCCATCAGTGAATCGGGTTCGACAGATACGCAGTATTTT. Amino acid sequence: CAISESGSTDTQYF.

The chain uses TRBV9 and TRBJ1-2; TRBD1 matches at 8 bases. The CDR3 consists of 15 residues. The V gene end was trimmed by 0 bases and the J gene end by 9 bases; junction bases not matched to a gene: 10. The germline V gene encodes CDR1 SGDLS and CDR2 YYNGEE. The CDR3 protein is CASSVGTGTSRSYTF. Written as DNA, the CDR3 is TGTGCCAGCAGCGTAGGGACAGGGACGTCTCGGAGCTACACCTTC.

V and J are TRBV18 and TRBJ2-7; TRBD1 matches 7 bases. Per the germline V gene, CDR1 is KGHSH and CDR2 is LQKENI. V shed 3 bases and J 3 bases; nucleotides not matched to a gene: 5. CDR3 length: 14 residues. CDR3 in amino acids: CASSPTGKDYEQYF. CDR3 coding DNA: TGTGCCAGCTCACCGACAGGGAAGGACTACGAGCAGTACTTC.

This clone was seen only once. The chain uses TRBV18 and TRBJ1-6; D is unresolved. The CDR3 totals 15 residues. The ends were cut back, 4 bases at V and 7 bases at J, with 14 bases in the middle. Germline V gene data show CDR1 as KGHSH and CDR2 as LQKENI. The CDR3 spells CASSQYWASNSPLHF. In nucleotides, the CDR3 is TGTGCCAGCTCACAGTACTGGGCTTCAAATTCACCCCTCCACTTT.

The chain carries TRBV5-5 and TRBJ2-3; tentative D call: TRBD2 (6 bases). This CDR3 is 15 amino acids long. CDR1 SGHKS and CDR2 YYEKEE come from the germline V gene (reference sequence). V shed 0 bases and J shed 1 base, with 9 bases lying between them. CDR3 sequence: CASSLDGGGTDTQYF. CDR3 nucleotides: TGTGCCAGCAGCTTGGACGGCGGGGGCACAGATACGCAGTATTTT.

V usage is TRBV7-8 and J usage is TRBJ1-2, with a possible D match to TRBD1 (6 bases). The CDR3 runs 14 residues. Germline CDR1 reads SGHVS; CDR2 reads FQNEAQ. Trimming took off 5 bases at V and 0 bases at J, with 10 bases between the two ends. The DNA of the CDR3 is TGTGCCAGCAGCGCAACAGGGTCTAACTATGGCTACACCTTC. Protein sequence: CASSATGSNYGYTF. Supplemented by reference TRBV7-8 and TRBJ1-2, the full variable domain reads GAGVSQSPRYKVAKRGQDVALRCDPISGHVSLFWYQQALGQGPEFLTYFQNEAQLDKSGLPSDRFFAERPEGSVSTLKIQRTQQEDSAVYLCASSATGSNYGYTFGSGTRLTVV.

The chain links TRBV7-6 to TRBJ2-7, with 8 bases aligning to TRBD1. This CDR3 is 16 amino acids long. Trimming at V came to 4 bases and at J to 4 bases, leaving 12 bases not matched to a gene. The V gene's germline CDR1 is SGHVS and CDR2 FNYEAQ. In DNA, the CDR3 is TGTGCCAGCAGCTCACTCAAGGGACAGGTGCTATACGAGCAGTACTTC. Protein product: CASSSLKGQVLYEQYF.